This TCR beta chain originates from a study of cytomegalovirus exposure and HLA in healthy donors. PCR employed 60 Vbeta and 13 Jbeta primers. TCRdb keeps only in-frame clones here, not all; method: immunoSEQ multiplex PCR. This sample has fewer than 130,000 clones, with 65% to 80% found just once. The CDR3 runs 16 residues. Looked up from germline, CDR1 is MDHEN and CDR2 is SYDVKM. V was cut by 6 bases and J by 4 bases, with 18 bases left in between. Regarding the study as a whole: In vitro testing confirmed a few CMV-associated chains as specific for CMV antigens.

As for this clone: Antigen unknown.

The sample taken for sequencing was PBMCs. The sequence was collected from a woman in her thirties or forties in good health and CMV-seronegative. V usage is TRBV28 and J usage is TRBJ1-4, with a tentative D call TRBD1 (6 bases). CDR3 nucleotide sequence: TGTGCCAGCAGAGACTGGGCGGGGGGCGATAATGAAAAACTGTTTTTT. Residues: CASRDWAGGDNEKLFF.